The subject of this entry is one T cell receptor beta chain. The sample originates from a study of identifying expanded T cells in peripheral blood. During the collection period, no donor immune events like infections were recorded. The germline V gene has CDR1 SEHNR and CDR2 FQNEAQ (reference sequence). V dropped 5 bases and J dropped 0; count of bases not matched to a gene: 1. The CDR3 consists of 14 residues. Data came from immunoSEQ multiplex PCR; TCRdb stores just in-frame clones and leaves some out. The sample lists 130,000 or so clones; more than 80% were seen once. The origin of this receptor is a person aged 18-69 years in good health. The sequenced material came from blood. The rearrangement links TRBV7-9 to TRBJ2-5; TRBD1 aligns across 9 bases. The CDR3 here is CASSRTGDQETQYF. For the CDR3, the DNA is TGTGCCAGCAGCAGGACAGGGGACCAAGAGACCCAGTACTTC.